Below, 26 T cell receptor beta chains from the same sample are listed, as sequenced in a study of T cell repertoires in cytomegalovirus infection. TCRdb re-called the reads through MiXCR, storing one row per CDR3 protein. The sample includes 310,000 or so distinct CDR3 sequences, roughly 15% of them seen just once. Input material: PBMCs. All receptors come from a human donor in good health (CMV status not recorded). Some clones in this sample may be carry-over from other donors' samples.

This clonotype was counted ten times or more. This rearrangement joins TRBV7-2 to TRBJ1-1, with D perhaps matching TRBD1 (5 bases). The V end lost 6 bases, the J end lost 1 base, and 12 bases lay between the germline ends. The germline gives CDR1 SGHTA, CDR2 FQGNSA. This CDR3 is built from 14 residues. CDR3 nucleotide sequence: TGTGCCAGCAGAAGGGGTGTCGGGAACACTGAAGCTTTCTTT. Protein sequence: CASRRGVGNTEAFF.

This clonotype was seen ten or more times. The chain links TRBV11-2 to TRBJ1-4; the D is unclear. CDR1 is SGHAT, CDR2 FQNNGV, per germline. This CDR3 comprises 15 residues. Trimming removed 5 bases from V and 7 bases from J, with 17 bases in between. Written as DNA, the CDR3 is TGTGCCAGCAGCGAGAGGACCCAACCTCGTGAAAAACTGTTTTTT. It encodes CASSERTQPREKLFF.

Only a few counts were recorded for this clonotype. The chain carries TRBV4-1 and TRBJ1-5; 7 positions agree with TRBD1. Germline V gives CDR1 MGHRA, CDR2 YSYEKL. Losses at the gene ends were 1 base for V and 1 base for J; bases not matched to a gene: 4. This CDR3 comprises 16 residues. CDR3 protein: CASSQGDRVSNQPQHF. In DNA, the CDR3 is TGCGCCAGCAGCCAAGGTGACAGGGTAAGCAATCAGCCCCAGCATTTT.

This clonotype was detected a few times. The V call is TRBV27, the J call TRBJ2-7; no clear D. CDR1 and CDR2 from the germline V gene are MNHEY and SMNVEV (reference sequence). V dropped 2 bases and J dropped 5 bases, with 7 bases sitting between them. This CDR3 has 12 residues. In DNA, the CDR3 is TGTGCCAGCAGTTTAAATAGGAACGAGCAGTACTTC. It specifies CASSLNRNEQYF.

The V call is TRBV27, the J call TRBJ2-5; 7 bases are a match to TRBD1. This CDR3 comprises 15 residues. The germline V gene has CDR1 MNHEY and CDR2 SMNVEV (reference sequence). The V gene end was trimmed by 0 bases and the J gene end by 5 bases; junction bases not matched to a gene: 6. In DNA form, the CDR3 reads TGTGCCAGCAGTTTATCGACCGGGACAGCCGAGACCCAGTACTTC. It specifies CASSLSTGTAETQYF.

The chain links TRBV2 to TRBJ2-3; 10 bases are a match to TRBD1. The CDR3 runs to 12 residues. The ends lost 6 bases at V and 6 bases at J; junction bases unmatched: 0. Germline V gives CDR1 SNHLY, CDR2 FYNNEI. CDR3 coding DNA: TGTGCCAGCAGGGGACAGGGGGATACGCAGTATTTT. Translating gives CASRGQGDTQYF.

The chain has TRBV2 and TRBJ2-1; tentatively, D is TRBD1 (6 bases). CDR1 SNHLY and CDR2 FYNNEI come from the germline V gene. CDR3 size: 14 residues. V was cut by 4 bases and J by 1 base, with 8 bases left in between. CDR3: CASSADSSYNEQFF. Written as DNA, the CDR3 is TGTGCCAGCAGTGCGGACAGTTCCTACAATGAGCAGTTCTTC.

This clonotype was counted only a few times. The chain links TRBV4-3 to TRBJ2-3, with D possibly TRBD1 on 6 matching bases. Trimming pared 1 base from V and 6 bases from J, leaving 11 bases between. The CDR3 loop spans 14 amino acids. Germline loops: CDR1 LGHNA, CDR2 YSLEER. CDR3 in amino acids: CASSQGGLLDTQYF. The DNA of the CDR3 is TGCGCCAGCAGCCAAGGGGGGCTGTTGGATACGCAGTATTTT.

The chain uses TRBV19 and TRBJ2-1, with TRBD2 matching over 15 bases. The germline V gene encodes CDR1 LNHDA and CDR2 SQIVND (reference sequence). The length of the CDR3 is 19 residues. Unmatched junction bases numbered 7, after V lost 4 bases and J lost 0 bases. CDR3: CASSTGLAGGRGSYNEQFF. CDR3 coding DNA: TGTGCCAGTAGTACGGGACTAGCGGGGGGACGAGGCTCCTACAATGAGCAGTTCTTC.

This clonotype occurred a few times. This sequence joins TRBV28 and TRBJ2-7; 11 positions agree with TRBD1. Germline loops: CDR1 MDHEN, CDR2 SYDVKM. CDR3 length equals 13 residues. With 4 bases clipped from V and 11 bases from J, the junction kept 7 bases outside the gene matches. CDR3 nucleotide sequence: TGTGCCAGCAGTTCGGGACAGGGGGAGTTGGAGTACTTC. Translating it yields CASSSGQGELEYF.

The table lists this clonotype with many counts. The chain has TRBV27 and TRBJ2-3; D not resolved. The V end lost 5 bases, the J end lost 0 bases, and 12 bases lay between the germline ends. This CDR3 is 15 amino acids long. Per the germline V gene, CDR1 is MNHEY and CDR2 is SMNVEV (reference sequence). The CDR3 here is CASSHQIPSTDTQYF. The CDR3 coding sequence is TGTGCCAGCAGTCACCAAATTCCGAGCACAGATACGCAGTATTTT.

This chain uses TRBV6-2 or TRBV6-3 with TRBJ1-5; D gene uncertain. Trimming removed 6 bases at V and 2 bases at J, with 11 bases between. The CDR3 covers 14 residues. The V gene's germline CDR1 is MNHEY and CDR2 SVGEGT. CDR3 coding DNA: TGTGCCAGCAGCCCAAGCGAGGGCAATCAGCCCCAGCATTTT. Its translation is CASSPSEGNQPQHF.

This clonotype was counted at least ten times. J is TRBJ1-6 and V is TRBV12-3 or TRBV12-4; no reliable D call. CDR3 length: 17 amino acids. Trimming pared 0 bases from V and 3 bases from J, leaving 12 bases between. The CDR3 DNA follows: TGTGCCAGCAGTTTAGCGCTGCTGGGGAGCTATAATTCACCCCTCCACTTT. Translation: CASSLALLGSYNSPLHF.

The V and J genes are TRBV4-3 and TRBJ2-2; tentative D call: TRBD1 (5 bases). The CDR3 sequence is 14 residues long. CDR1 is LGHNA and CDR2 is YSLEER in the germline V gene. V was trimmed by 1 base and J by 3 bases, leaving 6 bases between them. The CDR3 nucleotides are TGCGCCAGCAGCCAAGGGGGCTACACCGGGGAGCTGTTTTTT. It yields the protein CASSQGGYTGELFF.

The table lists this clonotype with a few counts. The rearrangement joins TRBV5-1 to TRBJ1-1, with D possibly TRBD1 on 6 matching bases. Trimming shortened V by 3 bases and J by 3 bases, and 12 bases separated the two germline ends. The CDR3 extends over 14 amino acids. Germline assignment: CDR1 SGHRS and CDR2 YFSETQ. CDR3 protein: CASSYRVGDTEAFF. CDR3 sequence (DNA): TGCGCCAGCAGCTACAGGGTCGGGGACACTGAAGCTTTCTTT.

This clonotype was counted at least ten times. The chain joins TRBV7-2 to TRBJ1-2; 10 bases are shared with TRBD1. Germline trimming cut 2 bases from V and 8 bases from J; bases unmatched to any gene: 14. The germline V gene has CDR1 SGHTA and CDR2 FQGNSA. The CDR3 runs 17 residues. CDR3 coding DNA: TGTGCCAGCAGCTTAAATAGCGGGACAGGGGTTTCGCGGGGCTACACCTTC. It specifies CASSLNSGTGVSRGYTF.

The table lists this clonotype with a few counts. J is TRBJ2-1 and V is TRBV6-2 or TRBV6-3; 7 bases are shared with TRBD1. The CDR3 contains 15 residues. Trimming took 6 bases from V and 3 from J; bases not matched to a gene: 8. Germline values: CDR1 MNHEY, CDR2 SVGEGT. The CDR3 reads CASREGQASYNEQFF. Written as DNA, the CDR3 is TGTGCCAGCAGAGAAGGACAGGCGAGCTACAATGAGCAGTTCTTC.

This clonotype came up many times. This chain joins TRBV25-1 and TRBJ1-4; D perhaps matches TRBD1 (6 bases). With 2 bases removed from V and 4 bases from J, the gap between germline ends came to 11 bases. The germline V gene encodes CDR1 MGHDK and CDR2 SYGVNS. The CDR3 sequence is 15 residues long. The DNA of the CDR3 is TGTGCCAGCAGTGAACCGGACAGAGATAATGAAAAACTGTTTTTT. It codes for CASSEPDRDNEKLFF.

DNA of the CDR3: TGTGCCAGCAGTTACTCGATCCGGCGACAGGGTGGGGTCAATGAGCAGTTCTTC. Its translation is CASSYSIRRQGGVNEQFF. The chain recombines TRBV6-2 or TRBV6-3 with TRBJ2-1, with 7 nucleotides matching TRBD1. From germline, CDR1 is MNHEY and CDR2 SVGEGT. This CDR3 contains 18 residues. V shed 0 bases and J 6 bases; nucleotides not matched to a gene: 14.

The chain uses TRBV9 and TRBJ1-2; 8 bases agree with TRBD1. The CDR3 sequence is 14 residues long. Germline V CDR1 and CDR2: SGDLS, YYNGEE. V was clipped by 0 bases and J by 3 bases; unmatched bases: 1. The CDR3 sequence is CASSVGDRYYGYTF. As DNA, the CDR3 is TGTGCCAGCAGCGTAGGGGACAGGTACTATGGCTACACCTTC.

The chain recombines TRBV2 with TRBJ2-2, with 10 bases fitting TRBD1. V shed 2 bases, J shed 7 bases, and the junction held 4 bases outside the gene matches. Germline values: CDR1 SNHLY, CDR2 FYNNEI. The CDR3 is made up of 15 amino acids. DNA of the CDR3: TGTGCCAGCAGTGAACGACAGGGGGCAGGCGGGGAGCTGTTTTTT. Amino acid sequence: CASSERQGAGGELFF.

There are a few counts of this clonotype. The gene calls are TRBV20-1 and TRBJ2-2; D possibly uses TRBD1 or TRBD2 (6 bases each). Deletions cut 6 bases from V and 7 bases from J, with 15 bases between. CDR3 length: 13 amino acids. Germline V lookup: CDR1 DFQATT, CDR2 SNEGSKA (reference sequence). Written as DNA, the CDR3 is TGCAGTGCCAGGGGAGGCGGTGACGGGGAGCTGTTTTTT. Protein sequence: CSARGGGDGELFF.

This clonotype occurred a few times. The genes are TRBV4-1 and TRBJ1-3; TRBD1 might be the D (5 bases). With 4 bases removed from V and 2 bases from J, the gap between germline ends came to 15 bases. The CDR3 totals 16 residues. Germline loops: CDR1 MGHRA, CDR2 YSYEKL. CDR3 sequence: CASSLPPGTAGNTIYF. The CDR3 coding sequence is TGCGCCAGCAGCCTGCCGCCGGGGACCGCTGGAAACACCATATATTTT.

Points on this clonotype: Since a much larger clone is just one base distant, this may be a read error. This rearrangement joins TRBV24-1 to TRBJ2-1; tentative D call: TRBD1 (7 bases). In germline, CDR1 is KGHDR, CDR2 SFDVKD. This CDR3 has 17 amino acids. The CDR3 here is CAPSDPKGGQKYNEQFF. CDR3 DNA: TGTGCCCCCAGTGATCCAAAGGGGGGACAGAAGTACAATGAGCAGTTCTTC.

This clonotype showed up many times. The V and J genes are TRBV12-3 or TRBV12-4 and TRBJ1-4, with 7 nucleotides matching TRBD1. Trimming at V came to 6 bases and at J to 0 bases, leaving 10 bases not matched to a gene. This CDR3 spans 17 amino acids. The CDR3 DNA sequence: TGTGCCAGCAGCCGCCGGGACAGATTTACAACTAATGAAAAACTGTTTTTT. Encoded protein: CASSRRDRFTTNEKLFF.

Ten or more counts support this clonotype. The chain couples TRBV7-2 to TRBJ2-5, with TRBD1 as a possible D gene (5 bases). Trimming stripped 1 base from V and 4 bases from J, with 7 bases between. The length of the CDR3 is 13 residues. CDR1 is SGHTA and CDR2 is FQGNSA in the germline V gene. The CDR3 loop reads CASSLVGAETQYF. CDR3 DNA: TGTGCCAGCAGCTTAGTAGGGGCAGAGACCCAGTACTTC.